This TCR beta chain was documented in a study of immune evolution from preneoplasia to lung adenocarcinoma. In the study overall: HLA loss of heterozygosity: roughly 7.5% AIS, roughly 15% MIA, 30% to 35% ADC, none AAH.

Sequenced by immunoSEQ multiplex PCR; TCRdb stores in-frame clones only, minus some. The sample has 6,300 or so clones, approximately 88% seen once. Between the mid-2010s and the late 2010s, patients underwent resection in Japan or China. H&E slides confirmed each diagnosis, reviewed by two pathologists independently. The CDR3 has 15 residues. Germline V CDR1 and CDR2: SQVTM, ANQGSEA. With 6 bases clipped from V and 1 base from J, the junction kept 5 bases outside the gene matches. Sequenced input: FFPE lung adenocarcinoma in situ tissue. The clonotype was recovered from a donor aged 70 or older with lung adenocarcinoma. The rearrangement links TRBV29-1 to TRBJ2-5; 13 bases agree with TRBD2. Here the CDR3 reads CSVLLAGGIQETQYF. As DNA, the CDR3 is TGCAGCGTCCTACTAGCGGGAGGGATCCAAGAGACCCAGTACTTC.